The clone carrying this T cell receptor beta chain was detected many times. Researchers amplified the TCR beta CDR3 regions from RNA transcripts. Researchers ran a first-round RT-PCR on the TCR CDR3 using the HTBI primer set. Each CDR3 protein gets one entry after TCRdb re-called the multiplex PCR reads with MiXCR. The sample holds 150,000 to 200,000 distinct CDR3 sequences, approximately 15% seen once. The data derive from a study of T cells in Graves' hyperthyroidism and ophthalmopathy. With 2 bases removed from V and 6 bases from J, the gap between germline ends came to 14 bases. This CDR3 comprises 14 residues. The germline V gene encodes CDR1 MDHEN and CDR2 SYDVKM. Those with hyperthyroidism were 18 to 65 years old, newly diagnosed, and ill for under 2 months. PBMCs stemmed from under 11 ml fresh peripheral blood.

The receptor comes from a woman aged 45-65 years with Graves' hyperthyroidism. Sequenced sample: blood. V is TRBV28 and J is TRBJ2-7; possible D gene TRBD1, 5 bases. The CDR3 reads CASSLKGPPAEQYF. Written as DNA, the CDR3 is TGTGCCAGCAGTTTAAAGGGGCCTCCCGCCGAGCAGTACTTC.